A single sample gave rise to the 8 T cell receptor beta chains below, sequenced in a study of neurological immune-mediated disorders. Using its own MiXCR run on the 5' RACE reads, TCRdb lists one record per CDR3 protein. The sample lists more than 50,000 distinct CDR3 sequences, less than 4% occurring once. The sequenced sample consisted of PBMCs. The receptor source for this set is a man aged 25 to 45 with multiple sclerosis.

This clonotype was picked up many times. The chain couples TRBV3-1 to TRBJ1-1, with unresolved D. CDR3 size: 16 residues. The ends were cut back, 2 bases at V and 4 bases at J, with 17 bases in the middle. Germline V gene sequence: CDR1 LGHDT, CDR2 YNNKEL (reference sequence). This chain's CDR3 is CASSQRFGGLGTEAFF. The CDR3 bases are TGTGCCAGCAGCCAAAGATTTGGAGGGCTAGGCACTGAAGCTTTCTTT.

Ten or more counts support this clonotype. This sequence joins TRBV6-2 or TRBV6-3 and TRBJ2-2; D gene ambiguous. V lost 6 bases, J lost 2 bases, and 4 bases lay in between. This CDR3 has 12 residues. The V gene's germline CDR1 is MNHEY and CDR2 SVGEGT. CDR3 protein: CASRGNTGELFF. The CDR3 DNA is TGTGCCAGCAGGGGTAACACCGGGGAGCTGTTTTTT.

This clonotype was detected many times. This chain connects TRBV18 to TRBJ2-7; perhaps TRBD2 as D (5 bases). Trimming took 4 bases from V and 2 from J, leaving 6 bases between them. The CDR3 runs to 12 residues. In germline, CDR1 is KGHSH, CDR2 LQKENI. CDR3 region: CASSQGAYEQYF. The CDR3 nucleotides read TGTGCCAGCTCACAGGGAGCCTACGAGCAGTACTTC.

The genes are TRBV5-1 and TRBJ1-5; possible D gene TRBD1, 6 bases. This CDR3 region has 15 residues. Trimming cost V 4 bases and J 3 bases, with 14 bases left between them. Looked up from germline, CDR1 is SGHRS and CDR2 is YFSETQ. CDR3 DNA sequence: TGCGCCAGCAGCCCGAACTCAGGGGACAATCAGCCCCAGCATTTT. It codes for CASSPNSGDNQPQHF.

This clonotype was seen at least ten times. The chain carries TRBV3-1 and TRBJ2-6; D is perhaps TRBD2 (5 bases). Germline V gene sequence: CDR1 LGHDT, CDR2 YNNKEL (reference sequence). The CDR3 totals 20 residues. V gave up 3 bases and J gave up 0 bases, with 21 bases separating them. DNA for the CDR3: TGTGCCAGCAGCCAGTTAGATTTGGGTCTAGCTGGCTCTGGGGCCAACGTCCTGACTTTC. Amino acid sequence: CASSQLDLGLAGSGANVLTF.

This clonotype was recorded at least ten times. As DNA, the CDR3 is TGTGCCAGCAGCTTAGACGGCTGGCAGGGTTATTTT. Translation: CASSLDGWQGYF. V and J are TRBV7-9 and TRBJ2-3; TRBD1 is a possible D gene (5 bases). Germline assignment: CDR1 SEHNR and CDR2 FQNEAQ (reference sequence). V was clipped by 1 base and J by 15 bases, with 14 bases between them. The CDR3 has 12 amino acids.

This clonotype was recorded at least ten times. The J gene is TRBJ2-5, the V gene TRBV2; 9 bases match TRBD2. Germline V CDR1 and CDR2: SNHLY, FYNNEI. V shed 9 bases, J shed 0 bases, and the junction held 5 bases outside the gene matches. The CDR3 consists of 14 residues. The CDR3 is CARAGGPYQETQYF. The CDR3 bases are TGTGCCAGAGCGGGGGGCCCGTACCAAGAGACCCAGTACTTC.

This clonotype occurred many times. The chain uses TRBV6-6 and TRBJ2-3; tentatively, D is TRBD2 (5 bases). The germline V and J ends were trimmed by 7 bases and 2 bases, with 13 bases remaining between them. The CDR3 length is 14 residues. Germline lookup yields CDR1 MNHNY and CDR2 SVGAGI (reference sequence). The CDR3 DNA sequence: TGTGCCAGCACCGACGGACTCGACACAGATACGCAGTATTTT. Amino acid sequence: CASTDGLDTDTQYF.